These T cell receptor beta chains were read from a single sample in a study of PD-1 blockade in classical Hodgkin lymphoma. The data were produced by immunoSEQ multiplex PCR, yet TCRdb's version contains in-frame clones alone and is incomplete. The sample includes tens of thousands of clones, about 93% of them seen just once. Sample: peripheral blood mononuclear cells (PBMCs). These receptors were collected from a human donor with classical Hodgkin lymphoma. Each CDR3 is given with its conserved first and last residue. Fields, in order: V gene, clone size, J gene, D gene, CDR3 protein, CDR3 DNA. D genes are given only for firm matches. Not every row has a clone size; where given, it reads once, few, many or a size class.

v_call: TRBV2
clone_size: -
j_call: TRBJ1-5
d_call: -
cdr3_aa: CASRDQGDQPQHF
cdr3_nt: TGTGCCAGCAGAGATCAGGGAGATCAGCCCCAGCATTTT

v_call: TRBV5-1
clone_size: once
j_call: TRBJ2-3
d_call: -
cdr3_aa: CASSPPEDTQYF
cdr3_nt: TGCGCCAGCAGCCCCCCAGAGGATACGCAGTATTTT

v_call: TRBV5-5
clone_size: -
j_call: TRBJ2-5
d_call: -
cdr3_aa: CASSLAVRLETQYF
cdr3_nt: TGTGCCAGCAGCTTGGCCGTTAGGCTAGAGACCCAGTACTTC

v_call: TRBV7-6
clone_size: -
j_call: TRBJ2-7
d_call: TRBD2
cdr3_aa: CASSLVVDLAGELDSYEQYF
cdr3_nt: TGTGCCAGCAGCTTAGTGGTTGATCTAGCGGGAGAGTTGGACTCCTACGAGCAGTACTTC

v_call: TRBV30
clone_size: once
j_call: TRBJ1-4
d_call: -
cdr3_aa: CAWTPTSQGDEKLFF
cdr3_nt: TGTGCCTGGACCCCGACCTCGCAAGGCGATGAAAAACTGTTTTTT

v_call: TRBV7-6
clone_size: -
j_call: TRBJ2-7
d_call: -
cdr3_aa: CASSLPVGVQYF
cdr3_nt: TGTGCCAGCAGCCTCCCGGTCGGGGTGCAGTACTTC

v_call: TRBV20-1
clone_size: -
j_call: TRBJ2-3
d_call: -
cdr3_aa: CSARQADTQYF
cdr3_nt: TGCAGTGCTAGACAGGCAGATACGCAGTATTTT

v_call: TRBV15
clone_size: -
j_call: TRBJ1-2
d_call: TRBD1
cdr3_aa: CATSTRTGGAFGYTF
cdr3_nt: TGTGCCACCAGCACGAGGACAGGGGGCGCTTTTGGCTACACCTTC

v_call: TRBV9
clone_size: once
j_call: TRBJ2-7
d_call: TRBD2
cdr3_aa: CASSEGGLAAAYEQYF
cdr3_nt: TGTGCCAGCAGCGAGGGGGGACTAGCGGCCGCCTACGAGCAGTACTTC

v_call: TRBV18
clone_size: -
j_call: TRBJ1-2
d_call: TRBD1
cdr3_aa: CASSPGLRTGVLDGIYGYTF
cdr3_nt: TGTGCCAGCTCCCCGGGGCTCAGGACAGGGGTTTTGGACGGAATCTATGGCTACACCTTC

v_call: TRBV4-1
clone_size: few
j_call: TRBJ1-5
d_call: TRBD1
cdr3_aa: CASSHPRQGGSNQPQHF
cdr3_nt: TGCGCCAGCAGCCACCCTCGACAGGGAGGAAGCAATCAGCCCCAGCATTTT

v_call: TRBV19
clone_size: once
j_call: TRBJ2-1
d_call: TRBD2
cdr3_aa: CASSGLAGYNEQFF
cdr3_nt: TGTGCCAGTAGTGGACTAGCGGGGTACAATGAGCAGTTCTTC

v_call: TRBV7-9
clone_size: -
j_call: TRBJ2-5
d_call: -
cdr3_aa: CASSPPGVMETQYF
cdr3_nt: TGTGCCAGCAGCCCCCCGGGAGTAATGGAGACCCAGTACTTC

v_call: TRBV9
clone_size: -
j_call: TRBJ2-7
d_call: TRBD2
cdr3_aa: CASSVGASGSYEQYF
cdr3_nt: TGTGCCAGCAGCGTAGGGGCTAGCGGGAGTTACGAGCAGTACTTC

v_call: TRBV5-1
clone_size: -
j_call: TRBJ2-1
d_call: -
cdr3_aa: CASSLGALSNEQFF
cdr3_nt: TGCGCCAGCAGCTTGGGGGCCCTTTCCAATGAGCAGTTCTTC

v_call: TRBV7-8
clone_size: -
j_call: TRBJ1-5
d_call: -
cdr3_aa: CASSLLRDQPQHF
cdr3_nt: TGTGCCAGCAGCTTACTAAGGGATCAGCCCCAGCATTTT

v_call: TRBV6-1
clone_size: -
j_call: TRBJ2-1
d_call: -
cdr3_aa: CASSLDYNEQFF
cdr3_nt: TGTGCCAGCAGTCTGGACTACAATGAGCAGTTCTTC

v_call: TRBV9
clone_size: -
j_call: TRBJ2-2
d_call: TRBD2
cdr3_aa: CASSVASGRAYRHTGELFF
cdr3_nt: TGTGCCAGCAGCGTAGCCAGCGGGAGGGCCTATCGACACACCGGGGAGCTGTTTTTT

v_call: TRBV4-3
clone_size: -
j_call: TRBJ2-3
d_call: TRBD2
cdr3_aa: CASSLGGGAGTQYF
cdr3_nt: TGCGCCAGCAGCCTAGGCGGGGGGGCTGGTACGCAGTATTTT

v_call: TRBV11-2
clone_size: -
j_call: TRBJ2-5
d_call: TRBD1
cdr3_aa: CASSLGRDSYETQYF
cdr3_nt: TGTGCCAGCAGCTTAGGCCGGGACAGTTATGAGACCCAGTACTTC

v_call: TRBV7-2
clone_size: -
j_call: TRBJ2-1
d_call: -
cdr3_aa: CASSLGFVGNEQFF
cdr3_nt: TGTGCCAGCAGCTTAGGATTTGTCGGCAATGAGCAGTTCTTC

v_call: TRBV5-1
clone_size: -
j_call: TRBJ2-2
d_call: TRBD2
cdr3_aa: CASSRTGGTTGELFF
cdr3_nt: TGCGCCAGCAGCCGGACCGGGGGGACCACCGGGGAGCTGTTTTTT

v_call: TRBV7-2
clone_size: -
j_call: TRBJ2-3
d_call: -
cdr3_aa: CASSSRPLGNTDTQYF
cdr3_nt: TGTGCCAGCAGCTCACGCCCACTGGGGAACACAGATACGCAGTATTTT

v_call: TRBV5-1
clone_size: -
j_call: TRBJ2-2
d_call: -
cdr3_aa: CASSLEPNTGELFF
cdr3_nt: TGCGCCAGCAGCTTGGAACCGAACACCGGGGAGCTGTTTTTT

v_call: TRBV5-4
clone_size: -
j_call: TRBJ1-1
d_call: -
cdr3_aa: CASSLGGSTEAFF
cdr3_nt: TGTGCCAGCAGCTTGGGGGGATCCACCGAAGCTTTCTTT

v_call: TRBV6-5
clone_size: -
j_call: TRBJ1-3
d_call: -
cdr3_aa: CASSSGRRFSGNTIYF
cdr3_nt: TGTGCCAGCAGTTCGGGACGGAGATTCTCTGGAAACACCATATATTTT

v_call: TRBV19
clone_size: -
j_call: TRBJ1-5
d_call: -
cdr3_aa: CASRWDYEQPQHF
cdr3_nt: TGTGCCAGTAGATGGGACTACGAGCAGCCCCAGCATTTT

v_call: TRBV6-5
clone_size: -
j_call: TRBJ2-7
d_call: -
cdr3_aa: CASSQRLDRNYEQYF
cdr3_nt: TGTGCCAGCAGTCAACGATTGGACAGAAACTACGAGCAGTACTTC

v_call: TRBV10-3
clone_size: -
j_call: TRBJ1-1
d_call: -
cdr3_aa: CATENDQGRQAFF
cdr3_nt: TGTGCCACCGAGAATGATCAGGGCAGGCAGGCTTTCTTT